This T cell receptor beta chain was identified in a study of T cell responses to AZD1222 COVID-19 vaccine. The length of the CDR3 is 12 residues. Germline values: CDR1 SQVTM, CDR2 ANQGSEA. Losses at the gene ends were 6 bases for V and 6 bases for J; bases not matched to a gene: 2. The protocol was immunoSEQ multiplex PCR, while the TCRdb copy is restricted to in-frame clones and leaves out a portion. Here the sample spans 150,000 to 160,000 clones, about 86% being singletons. The rearrangement joins TRBV29-1 to TRBJ2-1, with 10 bases identical to TRBD2. The receptor was derived from an adult in good health. This specimen was peripheral blood, taken on day 0 of MenACWY control vaccination. The CDR3 region has the DNA TGCAGCGTGGCTAGCGGGGGCAATGAGCAGTTCTTC. It encodes CSVASGGNEQFF.